Shown below are 26 T cell receptor beta chains from a single sample sequenced in a study of T cell repertoires in cytomegalovirus infection. TCRdb reprocessed the reads with MiXCR, giving one entry per CDR3 protein. This sample has 250,000 to 300,000 distinct CDR3 sequences; about 20% occur once, and the top ten carry approximately 19%. The antigens for these receptors are not known. The material was cultured PBMCs, obtained from culture after CMV antigen stimulation. The receptor set was obtained from a human donor in good health (CMV status not recorded). Some clones in this sample may be carry-over from other donors' samples.

The chain carries TRBV5-4 and TRBJ1-6; D unresolved. Germline-derived CDR1 and CDR2 are SGHNT and YYREEE (reference sequence). V lost 4 bases to trimming and J lost 7 bases, with 12 bases between them. CDR3 size: 14 residues. The CDR3 protein is CASSPDLENSPLHF. CDR3 in DNA: TGTGCCAGCAGCCCGGACCTAGAAAATTCACCCCTCCACTTT.

Ten or more counts support this clonotype. The rearrangement links TRBV27 to TRBJ2-5; weak D call: TRBD2 (6 bases). The CDR3 is 15 amino acids. Germline V gives CDR1 MNHEY, CDR2 SMNVEV (reference sequence). V was shortened by 4 bases and J by 10 bases, with 22 bases between the two germline ends. In DNA form, the CDR3 reads TGTGCCAGCAGTTCTACCGGGACTCTAGGAGAAATCCAGTACTTC. It is translated as CASSSTGTLGEIQYF.

This clonotype has just a few counts. This sequence joins TRBV15 and TRBJ2-5; D might be TRBD1 (6 bases). V lost 2 bases and J lost 4, with 14 bases in between. The CDR3 is 15 amino acids. CDR1 is LNHNV and CDR2 is YYDKDF in the germline V gene (reference sequence). For the CDR3, the DNA is TGTGCCACCAGCAGATCTAACCTAGGGGGAGAGACCCAGTACTTC. It translates to CATSRSNLGGETQYF.

The chain uses TRBV7-8 and TRBJ1-1; 9 bases are a match to TRBD1. This CDR3 contains 17 residues. From germline, CDR1 is SGHVS and CDR2 FQNEAQ. After removal of 1 base from V and 5 bases from J, the junction contained 11 bases not matched to a gene. The chain's CDR3 is CASSLGDRVGCVTEAFF. CDR3 coding DNA: TGTGCCAGCAGCTTAGGGGACAGGGTCGGGTGCGTAACTGAAGCTTTCTTT.

In its sample, this clonotype was seen many times. This chain links TRBV7-2 with TRBJ2-1, with D possibly being TRBD1 (6 bases). The germline V and J ends were trimmed by 1 base and 6 bases, with 10 bases remaining between them. CDR3 size: 14 residues. Germline CDR1 and CDR2: SGHTA and FQGNSA. The CDR3 sequence is CASSLDWTANEQFF. In DNA, the CDR3 is TGTGCCAGCAGCTTAGATTGGACAGCCAATGAGCAGTTCTTC.

This clonotype came up a few times. V and J are TRBV24-1 and TRBJ2-1; TRBD2 matches at 14 bases. Trimming removed 2 bases from V and 8 bases from J; junction bases left unmatched: 7. CDR3 length: 17 residues. Germline V gives CDR1 KGHDR, CDR2 SFDVKD. CDR3 residues: CATSDWAGLAGVHEQFF. The CDR3 DNA follows: TGTGCCACCAGTGATTGGGCGGGACTAGCGGGAGTGCATGAGCAGTTCTTC.

This clonotype was counted a few times. This chain joins TRBV6-6 and TRBJ2-5, with D perhaps matching TRBD1 (6 bases). This CDR3 region has 14 residues. The V end was cut by 7 bases, the J end by 5 bases, with 17 bases between. Germline V lookup: CDR1 MNHNY, CDR2 SVGAGI (reference sequence). The CDR3 sequence is CASKVPGAVETQYF. As DNA, the CDR3 is TGTGCCAGCAAGGTCCCAGGGGCAGTGGAGACCCAGTACTTC.

This clonotype occurred many times. The rearrangement joins TRBV7-2 to TRBJ1-5; no reliable D call. This CDR3 spans 13 amino acids. The V end lost 5 bases, the J end lost 7 bases, and 12 bases lay between the germline ends. The V gene's germline CDR1 is SGHTA and CDR2 FQGNSA. The CDR3 spells CASSHDRAQPQHF. Here the CDR3 DNA reads TGTGCCAGCAGCCACGATCGCGCACAGCCCCAGCATTTT.

This clonotype appeared many times. The chain links TRBV9 to TRBJ1-1; D gene unclear. The CDR3 is 13 residues long. The germline gives CDR1 SGDLS, CDR2 YYNGEE. Trimming took off 0 bases at V and 7 bases at J, with 10 bases between the two ends. This chain's CDR3 is CASSVDSHREAFF. The CDR3 nucleotides read TGTGCCAGCAGCGTAGACAGCCACCGTGAAGCTTTCTTT.

Comments on this clonotype: A single base separates this from a much larger clone, so it may be a read error. The chain employs TRBV6-6 and TRBJ2-1; tentatively, D is TRBD1 or TRBD2 (5 bases each). V lost 5 bases to trimming and J lost 4 bases, with 18 bases between them. Germline V gives CDR1 MNHNY, CDR2 SVGAGI (reference sequence). The CDR3 spans 16 residues. This CDR3 is CASSLTTRGPYNEQFF. Here the CDR3 DNA reads TGTGCCAGCAGTCTCACTACTAGGGGTCCTTACAATGAGCAGTTCTTC.

The rearrangement joins TRBV7-2 to TRBJ2-3; 12 positions agree with TRBD2. The CDR3 runs to 17 residues. The germline V gene has CDR1 SGHTA and CDR2 FQGNSA. Trimming cost V 3 bases and J 4 bases; bases outside gene matches: 8. CDR3 residues: CASSFRPSGRGADTQYF. The DNA for the CDR3 is TGTGCCAGCAGCTTTCGCCCTAGCGGGAGGGGGGCAGATACGCAGTATTTT. Looking up the rest from reference TRBV7-2 and TRBJ2-3 gives the full variable domain: GAGVSQSPSNKVTEKGKDVELRCDPISGHTALYWYRQSLGQGLEFLIYFQGNSAPDKSGLPSDRFSAERTGGSVSTLTIQRTQQEDSAVYLCASSFRPSGRGADTQYFGPGTRLTVL.

At least ten counts were recorded for this clonotype. The rearrangement links TRBV12-3 or TRBV12-4 to TRBJ1-2, with D possibly TRBD1 on 6 matching bases. The length of the CDR3 is 15 residues. The V gene lost 3 bases and the J gene lost 7 bases, with 18 bases spanning the gap. CDR3 sequence reads: CASSLNNRVFGGYTF. As DNA, the CDR3 is TGTGCCAGCAGTTTGAATAACAGGGTCTTTGGTGGCTACACCTTC.

V gene TRBV6-1 combines with J gene TRBJ2-7; 11 positions match TRBD2. This CDR3 is 15 amino acids long. Germline V gene data show CDR1 as MNHNS and CDR2 as SASEGT. Trimming removed 6 bases from V and 0 bases from J; junction bases left unmatched: 4. CDR3 nucleotide sequence: TGTGCCAGCAGGTTTGGGACTAGCGGCTCCTACGAGCAGTACTTC. This gives the protein CASRFGTSGSYEQYF.

This clonotype was found many times. The chain links TRBV11-2 to TRBJ1-4; TRBD1 matches at 10 bases. V dropped 5 bases and J dropped 7; count of bases not matched to a gene: 7. Germline values: CDR1 SGHAT, CDR2 FQNNGV. The CDR3 contains 15 residues. CDR3 sequence: CASSPQTGGLEKLFF. In DNA form, the CDR3 reads TGTGCCAGCAGCCCGCAGACAGGGGGCCTTGAAAAACTGTTTTTT.

This clonotype was seen only a few times. The chain couples TRBV29-1 to TRBJ1-2; no definite D call. Germline V gene data show CDR1 as SQVTM and CDR2 as ANQGSEA. Between the trimmed V and J ends, which lost 2 bases and 0 bases, there was a span of 7 bases. There are 13 residues in the CDR3. The CDR3, as DNA: TGCAGCGTTGAATCAACTTCTAACTATGGCTACACCTTC. Protein product: CSVESTSNYGYTF.

This clonotype has only a few counts. The chain is built from TRBV4-1 and TRBJ1-2, with 9 bases fitting TRBD1. J was trimmed by 4 bases and V by 1 base; bases with no gene match: 4. The CDR3 extends over 15 amino acids. CDR1 and CDR2 (germline): MGHRA, YSYEKL. The CDR3 spells CASSQAGQGSYGYTF. CDR3 in DNA: TGCGCCAGCAGCCAAGCGGGACAGGGATCCTATGGCTACACCTTC.

This clonotype was detected ten times or more. The chain couples TRBV7-2 to TRBJ2-7, with D possibly being TRBD1 or TRBD2 (6 bases each). The CDR3 is 15 amino acids. V shed 2 bases and J shed 7 bases, with 18 bases lying between them. Germline V lookup: CDR1 SGHTA, CDR2 FQGNSA. CDR3: CASSLLGGAPREQYF. DNA of the CDR3: TGTGCCAGCAGCTTACTCGGGGGCGCCCCTAGGGAGCAGTACTTC.

The chain recombines TRBV20-1 with TRBJ2-3, with 8 bases matching TRBD1. V gave up 6 bases and J gave up 4 bases; unmatched junction bases: 12. Germline assignment: CDR1 DFQATT and CDR2 SNEGSKA (reference sequence). CDR3 length: 15 residues. CDR3 DNA: TGCAGTGCAGCGCCGGGACAGGCCCTCCCAGATACGCAGTATTTT. Translating gives CSAAPGQALPDTQYF.

The genes are TRBV19 and TRBJ2-7; the D gene is possibly TRBD2 (5 bases). Trimming pared 3 bases from V and 2 bases from J, leaving 11 bases between. CDR3 length equals 14 residues. CDR1 and CDR2 (germline): LNHDA, SQIVND (reference sequence). The CDR3 region has the DNA TGTGCCAGTAGTATTAGTCTAGCCGCCTACGAGCAGTACTTC. It encodes CASSISLAAYEQYF.

This clonotype appeared many times. The chain carries TRBV7-2 and TRBJ2-7; TRBD1 agrees at 10 bases. The CDR3 is 15 residues long. CDR1 is SGHTA, CDR2 FQGNSA, per germline. J gave up 7 bases and V 2 bases, and 8 bases lay outside the gene matches. The CDR3 region has the DNA TGTGCCAGCAGCTTATCCGGGACAGGGGCTTGGGAGCAGTACTTC. Amino acid sequence: CASSLSGTGAWEQYF.

The V gene is TRBV6-4, the J gene TRBJ2-3; 8 bases are shared with TRBD2. V gave up 5 bases and J gave up 2 bases; unmatched junction bases: 3. This CDR3 is built from 14 residues. Germline V gene data show CDR1 as MRHNA and CDR2 as SNTAGT. The CDR3 DNA sequence: TGTGCCAGCAGTCAGGGACTAGACACAGATACGCAGTATTTT. As protein: CASSQGLDTDTQYF.

This clonotype was seen a handful of times. CDR3 coding DNA: TGTGCCAGTAGTATCTACGGCACCTACGAGCAGTACTTC. It specifies CASSIYGTYEQYF. The V call is TRBV19, the J call TRBJ2-7; no reliable D call. Germline values: CDR1 LNHDA, CDR2 SQIVND (reference sequence). The CDR3 has 13 residues. V lost 3 bases to trimming and J lost 2 bases, with 8 bases between them.

The chain combines TRBV11-3 with TRBJ2-1; no reliable D call. The V end lost 7 bases, the J end lost 2 bases, and 18 bases lay between the germline ends. The CDR3 is made up of 16 amino acids. Germline V gives CDR1 SGHNT, CDR2 YENEEA. The chain's CDR3 is CASTLVTGWPYNEQFF. Written as DNA, the CDR3 is TGTGCCAGCACCCTAGTAACTGGGTGGCCCTACAATGAGCAGTTCTTC. Full variable domain (outside the CDR3, taken from reference TRBV11-3 and TRBJ2-1): EAGVVQSPRYKIIEKKQPVAFWCNPISGHNTLYWYLQNLGQGPELLIRYENEEAVDDSQLPKDRFSAERLKGVDSTLKIQPAELGDSAVYLCASTLVTGWPYNEQFFGPGTRLTVL.

This clonotype was seen a handful of times. The chain carries TRBV24-1 and TRBJ2-5; 9 bases are a match to TRBD1. Germline CDR1 KGHDR, CDR2 SFDVKD. V dropped 3 bases and J dropped 2; count of bases not matched to a gene: 3. The CDR3 is 15 residues long. This CDR3 reads CATSDPTGGQETQYF. The CDR3 nucleotides are TGTGCCACCAGTGATCCGACAGGGGGGCAAGAGACCCAGTACTTC.

The genes are TRBV12-3 or TRBV12-4 and TRBJ2-1, with 12 bases aligning to TRBD2. The V gene end was trimmed by 3 bases and the J gene end by 7 bases; junction bases not matched to a gene: 10. The CDR3 sequence is 17 residues long. The CDR3 DNA reads TGTGCCAGCAGTTTTCTGCGACTAGCGGGAGTGTGGAATGAGCAGTTCTTC. It encodes CASSFLRLAGVWNEQFF.

The table lists this clonotype with a few counts. V and J are TRBV6-5 and TRBJ2-1; D might be TRBD2 (5 bases). The CDR3 consists of 14 residues. V was trimmed by 0 bases and J by 10 bases, leaving 13 bases between them. Germline V gene sequence: CDR1 MNHEY, CDR2 SVGAGI. The CDR3: CASSYSRLAREQFF. The CDR3 DNA follows: TGTGCCAGCAGTTACTCGAGGCTAGCTAGGGAGCAGTTCTTC.